The 19 T cell receptor beta chains below were found in one sample sequenced in a study of beta chain features in type 1 diabetes. The investigators reverse transcribed all of the isolated RNA, so they sequenced expressed TCRB transcripts. TCRdb keeps only in-frame clones here, not all; method: immunoSEQ multiplex PCR. Here the sample spans more than 350,000 clones, around 10% being singletons. The sequenced material came from naive CD4+ T cells from blood. These receptors all come from a woman younger than 35 in good health.

This clone was recorded a few times. The chain recombines TRBV2 with TRBJ1-2, with D unresolved. This CDR3 spans 12 amino acids. V was cut by 7 bases and J by 5 bases, with 11 bases left in between. Germline V CDR1 and CDR2: SNHLY, FYNNEI. CDR3 protein: CASNEVIYGYTF. The DNA for the CDR3 is TGTGCCAGCAACGAGGTGATTTATGGCTACACCTTC.

This clone has more than one count but fewer than ten. The chain carries TRBV29-1 and TRBJ1-2; perhaps TRBD1 as D (5 bases). Between the trimmed V and J ends, which lost 8 bases and 6 bases, there was a span of 13 bases. CDR1 SQVTM and CDR2 ANQGSEA come from the germline V gene. The CDR3 consists of 11 residues. The CDR3 is CSIGGADGYTF. In DNA, the CDR3 is TGCAGCATCGGGGGTGCGGATGGCTACACCTTC.

The V call is TRBV7-2, the J call TRBJ1-1; D may be TRBD1 (6 bases). V lost 4 bases, J lost 0 bases, and 12 bases lay in between. The CDR3 is 15 residues long. Germline loops: CDR1 SGHTA, CDR2 FQGNSA. CDR3 sequence (DNA): TGTGCCAGCAGCTCGAGGACAGTCCTGAACACTGAAGCTTTCTTT. This encodes CASSSRTVLNTEAFF.

This clone was counted a few times. The chain combines TRBV2 with TRBJ2-1; D perhaps matches TRBD1 (5 bases). Germline V gives CDR1 SNHLY, CDR2 FYNNEI. This CDR3 spans 12 amino acids. Trimming removed 7 bases at V and 7 bases at J, with 11 bases between. The CDR3 reads CASTQDGNEQFF. CDR3 sequence (DNA): TGTGCCAGCACACAGGATGGAAATGAGCAGTTCTTC.

Comments on this clone: Different DNA sequences within this sample yield the same CDR3. The rearrangement joins TRBV5-1 to TRBJ2-3, with D uncertain. The CDR3 covers 14 residues. CDR1 is SGHRS, CDR2 YFSETQ, per germline. The ends were cut back, 0 bases at V and 1 base at J, with 6 bases in the middle. CDR3 in amino acids: CASSLDSRTDTQYF. Written as DNA, the CDR3 is TGCGCCAGCAGCTTGGACAGTCGCACAGATACGCAGTATTTT. Variable domain in full (rest from reference TRBV5-1 and TRBJ2-3): KAGVTQTPRYLIKTRGQQVTLSCSPISGHRSVSWYQQTPGQGLQFLFEYFSETQRNKGNFPGRFSGRQFSNSRSEMNVSTLELGDSALYLCASSLDSRTDTQYFGPGTRLTVL.

The J gene is TRBJ2-7, the V gene TRBV6-5; D ambiguous. The CDR3 length is 14 residues. Trimming took off 6 bases at V and 3 bases at J, with 15 bases between the two ends. CDR1 and CDR2 (germline): MNHEY, SVGAGI. CDR3 sequence reads: CASSQRHSVYEQYF. The CDR3 bases are TGTGCCAGCAGCCAACGGCATTCAGTCTACGAGCAGTACTTC.

The rearrangement links TRBV11-3 to TRBJ2-7, with no clear D. The germline CDR1 and CDR2 sequences are SGHNT and YENEEA. The CDR3 contains 12 residues. Trimming shortened V by 8 bases and J by 6 bases, and 14 bases separated the two germline ends. The CDR3 nucleotides read TGTGCCAGCTCTTTTTGGCGAGGCGAGCAGTACTTC. Protein sequence: CASSFWRGEQYF.

In this sample, this clone turned up a few times. The chain carries TRBV29-1 and TRBJ2-5, with 9 bases identical to TRBD1. Germline V gives CDR1 SQVTM, CDR2 ANQGSEA. Trimming took 2 bases from V and 5 from J; bases not matched to a gene: 12. The CDR3 loop spans 16 amino acids. The CDR3 nucleotides read TGCAGCGTTGAACTGCAAGGACAGGGGATATGGGAGACCCAGTACTTC. Translation: CSVELQGQGIWETQYF.

This chain uses TRBV30 with TRBJ1-1; TRBD1 is a possible D gene (6 bases). The CDR3 is 14 residues long. Trimming took 1 base from V and 12 from J, leaving 21 bases between them. CDR1 GTSNPN and CDR2 SVGIG come from the germline V gene (reference sequence). This CDR3 is CAWSATHQGSWTFF. The CDR3, as DNA: TGTGCCTGGAGTGCTACCCATCAGGGGAGTTGGACTTTCTTT.

This clone has more than one count but fewer than ten. CDR3 nucleotides: TGTGCCAGCAGCGTAGACCCAGTGAACACCGGGGAGCTGTTTTTT. Its protein is CASSVDPVNTGELFF. The V call is TRBV9, the J call TRBJ2-2, with D unclear. This CDR3 has 15 residues. Germline CDR1 and CDR2: SGDLS and YYNGEE. Trimming cost V 0 bases and J 1 base, with 7 bases left between them.

There are a few counts of this clone. The chain uses TRBV29-1 and TRBJ1-2, with D possibly matching TRBD1 (6 bases). Germline CDR1 and CDR2: SQVTM and ANQGSEA. This CDR3 spans 14 amino acids. Trimming removed 4 bases at V and 2 bases at J, with 14 bases between. CDR3 in DNA: TGCAGCGTTGCTAGGGACACCGGCAACTATGGCTACACCTTC. It yields the protein CSVARDTGNYGYTF.

As concerns this clone: In the same sample, other DNA sequences code for this CDR3. This rearrangement joins TRBV14 to TRBJ2-5, with D possibly TRBD2 on 5 matching bases. Trimming took 4 bases from V and 5 from J, leaving 8 bases between them. Germline CDR1 reads SGHDN; CDR2 reads FVKESK. The CDR3 consists of 12 residues. The DNA for the CDR3 is TGTGCCAGCAGCCCGGGCGGGGAGACCCAGTACTTC. Translated: CASSPGGETQYF.

This clone was seen a few times. The V gene is TRBV29-1, the J gene TRBJ2-2; no firm D call. The germline gives CDR1 SQVTM, CDR2 ANQGSEA. Trimming removed 6 bases at V and 0 bases at J, with 8 bases between. This CDR3 is built from 13 residues. CDR3 sequence: CSVGNSNTGELFF. CDR3 DNA sequence: TGCAGCGTAGGCAATTCGAACACCGGGGAGCTGTTTTTT.

This clone was picked up a small number of times. The chain carries TRBV2 and TRBJ1-4; unclear D gene. Germline loops: CDR1 SNHLY, CDR2 FYNNEI. This CDR3 comprises 15 residues. Trimming took 2 bases from V and 5 from J, leaving 12 bases between them. The CDR3 nucleotides read TGTGCCAGCAGTGAACCGGACGCAGGAAATGAAAAACTGTTTTTT. Translated: CASSEPDAGNEKLFF.

This rearrangement joins TRBV11-3 to TRBJ2-5; the D is unclear. Germline V gives CDR1 SGHNT, CDR2 YENEEA. With 1 base removed from V and 0 bases from J, the gap between germline ends came to 15 bases. This CDR3 is 17 amino acids long. The CDR3: CASSLGVLLSDQETQYF. As DNA, the CDR3 is TGTGCCAGCAGCTTAGGGGTCCTATTAAGTGACCAAGAGACCCAGTACTTC.

This clone has more than one count but fewer than ten. The chain employs TRBV29-1 and TRBJ2-7, with TRBD1 matching over 9 bases. The length of the CDR3 is 13 residues. Looked up from germline, CDR1 is SQVTM and CDR2 is ANQGSEA. Unmatched junction bases numbered 5, after V lost 4 bases and J lost 4 bases. This CDR3 is CSVGTGERYEQYF. The DNA for the CDR3 is TGCAGCGTTGGGACAGGGGAGAGATACGAGCAGTACTTC.

This clone was counted only a few times. V usage is TRBV7-3 and J usage is TRBJ2-3; 8 bases map to TRBD1. Unmatched junction bases numbered 6, after V lost 2 bases and J lost 5 bases. CDR1 SGHTA and CDR2 FQGTGA come from the germline V gene. This CDR3 contains 15 residues. The DNA of the CDR3 is TGTGCCAGCAGCTTACAGGGGGCAATGGTAGATACGCAGTATTTT. Translating gives CASSLQGAMVDTQYF.

This clone turned up a few times. This chain links TRBV4-1 with TRBJ2-5; D not certain. Germline V gene sequence: CDR1 MGHRA, CDR2 YSYEKL. CDR3 size: 12 residues. Trimming pared 3 bases from V and 5 bases from J, leaving 7 bases between. The CDR3 nucleotides are TGCGCCAGCAGCCACGTGCGGGAGACCCAGTACTTC. This codes for CASSHVRETQYF.

This clone has more than one count but fewer than ten. The chain couples TRBV25-1 to TRBJ2-7; D gene ambiguous. V lost 4 bases, J lost 4 bases, and 14 bases lay in between. CDR1 is MGHDK, CDR2 SYGVNS, per germline. The CDR3 consists of 14 residues. CDR3 region: CASSAQIANYEQYF. CDR3 nucleotide sequence: TGTGCCAGCAGTGCACAGATAGCAAATTACGAGCAGTACTTC.